The 19 T cell receptor beta chains below were found in one sample sequenced in a study of memory CD4+ T cells and cytomegalovirus serostatus. Using immunoSEQ multiplex PCR, the repertoire was profiled, and TCRdb retains in-frame clones only, with some absent. The data show tens of thousands of clones, around 82% seen once. The sort gate was single viable CD3+CD4+CD8-CD45RO+ cells for memory CD4+ T cells. The sequencing sample was made of memory CD4+ T cells from blood. The origin of the receptors is an adult in good health and CMV-seronegative.

The rearrangement uses TRBV9 and TRBJ2-7; TRBD1 matches 9 bases. This CDR3 is 15 amino acids long. V lost 3 bases and J lost 4; bases outside the gene matches: 8. CDR1 SGDLS and CDR2 YYNGEE come from the germline V gene. In DNA, the CDR3 is TGTGCCAGCAGCGAGACAGGGGGAGACCTTTACGAGCAGTACTTC. As protein: CASSETGGDLYEQYF. The full variable domain, with the rest looked up from reference TRBV9 and TRBJ2-7, is DSGVTQTPKHLITATGQRVTLRCSPRSGDLSVYWYQQSLDQGLQFLIQYYNGEERAKGNILERFSAQQFPDLHSELNLSSLELGDSALYFCASSETGGDLYEQYFGPGTRLTVT.

CDR3 sequence (DNA): TGTGCCAGCAGCCAAGAGTCACAGGGGGCGTACGAGCAGTACTTC. Its translation: CASSQESQGAYEQYF. This chain links TRBV4-2 with TRBJ2-7; 9 bases are shared with TRBD1. The J segment lost 4 bases and the V segment lost 0 bases, leaving 4 bases of the junction unmatched. The CDR3 covers 15 residues. Germline V gives CDR1 LGHNA, CDR2 YNFKEQ.

The chain has TRBV6-5 and TRBJ1-2; 8 bases line up with TRBD1. The CDR3 extends over 13 amino acids. Germline CDR1 and CDR2: MNHEY and SVGAGI. V was pared by 4 bases and J by 8 bases, with 6 bases of the junction left unmatched. In DNA form, the CDR3 reads TGTGCCAGCAGTTTCTCAGGGACAGGCGGCTACACCTTC. It codes for CASSFSGTGGYTF.

This CDR3 is CASSPRTDNQPQHF. CDR3 bases: TGTGCCAGCAGCCCGAGGACAGACAATCAGCCCCAGCATTTT. This chain links TRBV7-2 with TRBJ1-5, with a tentative D call TRBD1 (6 bases). Germline CDR1 is SGHTA and CDR2 is FQGNSA. CDR3 size: 14 residues. V shed 5 bases and J shed 3 bases, with 11 bases lying between them.

The CDR3 DNA reads TGTGCCAGCAGTGCCCCCCCCGGTGGAGGGAATTCACCCCTCCACTTT. Translating gives CASSAPPGGGNSPLHF. The chain links TRBV6-1 to TRBJ1-6, with unresolved D. V gave up 4 bases and J gave up 7 bases, with 17 bases separating them. Germline V gene sequence: CDR1 MNHNS, CDR2 SASEGT. The CDR3 sequence is 16 residues long.

The chain couples TRBV10-1 to TRBJ1-1; D is uncertain. The CDR3 covers 13 residues. Germline V CDR1 and CDR2: WNHNN, SYGVQD (reference sequence). The V end was cut by 4 bases, the J end by 4 bases, with 10 bases between. The CDR3 is CASSGVAGTEAFF. CDR3 coding DNA: TGCGCCAGCAGTGGAGTTGCGGGCACTGAAGCTTTCTTT.

V is TRBV5-4 and J is TRBJ2-1, with a tentative D call TRBD2 (7 bases). Trimming left V 0 bases short and J 7 bases short, with 14 bases between. CDR3 length: 15 amino acids. Germline CDR1 SGHNT, CDR2 YYREEE (reference sequence). The chain's CDR3 is CASSLGGGAKNEQFF. DNA of the CDR3: TGTGCCAGCAGCTTGGGAGGGGGGGCCAAAAATGAGCAGTTCTTC.

V usage is TRBV2 and J usage is TRBJ2-7, with D perhaps given as TRBD1 or TRBD2 (5 bases each). V gave up 7 bases and J gave up 0 bases, with 13 bases separating them. CDR3 length: 14 amino acids. Germline CDR1 reads SNHLY; CDR2 reads FYNNEI. Written as DNA, the CDR3 is TGTGCCAGCACCACGGGACCCCCCTCCTACGAGCAGTACTTC. Translated: CASTTGPPSYEQYF.

This chain links TRBV7-7 with TRBJ2-5; possible D gene TRBD1, 6 bases. V was trimmed by 3 bases and J by 2 bases, leaving 13 bases between them. Germline V gene sequence: CDR1 SSHAT, CDR2 FNYEAQ (reference sequence). This CDR3 contains 15 residues. The CDR3 region is CASSLEWGRQETQYF. CDR3 coding DNA: TGTGCCAGCAGCTTGGAGTGGGGGCGGCAAGAGACCCAGTACTTC.

The CDR3 bases are TGTGCCAGCAGCCTAGGGACCGGCCTCCCCAATGAGCAGTTCTTC. Protein product: CASSLGTGLPNEQFF. The rearrangement uses TRBV5-4 and TRBJ2-1; D tentatively reads TRBD1 or TRBD2 (5 bases each). This CDR3 has 15 residues. The germline V and J ends were trimmed by 4 bases and 6 bases, with 17 bases remaining between them. Germline CDR1 and CDR2: SGHNT and YYREEE (reference sequence).

V and J are TRBV30 and TRBJ1-1, with 7 bases lining up with TRBD1. V dropped 1 base and J dropped 1; count of bases not matched to a gene: 3. This CDR3 contains 14 residues. From germline, CDR1 is GTSNPN and CDR2 SVGIG (reference sequence). CDR3 sequence reads: CAWSGDRENTEAFF. The CDR3 nucleotides are TGTGCCTGGAGTGGTGACAGGGAGAACACTGAAGCTTTCTTT.

This chain uses TRBV20-1 with TRBJ2-1; D gene unclear. Looked up from germline, CDR1 is DFQATT and CDR2 is SNEGSKA (reference sequence). The length of the CDR3 is 11 residues. V shed 2 bases and J shed 7 bases, with 6 bases lying between them. The CDR3 here is CSARSVNEQFF. The CDR3, as DNA: TGCAGTGCTAGATCTGTAAATGAGCAGTTCTTC.

This clone was observed once. The V call is TRBV7-9, the J call TRBJ1-4; D call uncertain. The CDR3 consists of 15 residues. V lost 4 bases to trimming and J lost 0 bases, with 9 bases between them. Germline CDR1 is SEHNR and CDR2 is FQNEAQ (reference sequence). The CDR3 reads CASSSPGSTNEKLFF. The CDR3 DNA reads as TGTGCCAGCAGCTCGCCCGGTTCAACTAATGAAAAACTGTTTTTT.

The chain has TRBV28 and TRBJ1-1; 10 bases line up with TRBD1. After removal of 4 bases from V and 10 bases from J, the junction contained 12 bases not matched to a gene. CDR3 size: 15 residues. In germline, CDR1 is MDHEN, CDR2 SYDVKM. The CDR3 reads CASSYEDRGPRGAFF. The CDR3 DNA sequence: TGTGCCAGCAGTTATGAAGACAGGGGGCCGAGGGGAGCTTTCTTT.

The rearrangement uses TRBV7-9 and TRBJ1-6, with 9 bases lining up with TRBD1. The CDR3 spans 15 residues. CDR1 SEHNR and CDR2 FQNEAQ come from the germline V gene (reference sequence). V shed 5 bases, J shed 9 bases, and the junction held 8 bases outside the gene matches. DNA of the CDR3: TGTGCCAGCAGCCAGGCCGGGACAGGGAGTTCACCCCTCCACTTT. Protein: CASSQAGTGSSPLHF.

The rearrangement uses TRBV2 and TRBJ1-6; D is unresolved. The ends were cut back, 7 bases at V and 4 bases at J, with 14 bases in the middle. CDR1 and CDR2 from the germline V gene are SNHLY and FYNNEI. The CDR3 covers 15 residues. The CDR3 sequence: CASTRDRGYNSPLHF. In DNA form, the CDR3 reads TGTGCCAGCACTAGGGATCGGGGATATAATTCACCCCTCCACTTT.

The J gene is TRBJ1-6, the V gene TRBV27; no reliable D call. There are 15 residues in the CDR3. V was pared by 7 bases and J by 0 bases, with 10 bases between. The germline CDR1 and CDR2 sequences are MNHEY and SMNVEV (reference sequence). In DNA, the CDR3 is TGTGCCAGCAACCCCGAGGGCTCCTATAATTCACCCCTCCACTTT. This sequence encodes CASNPEGSYNSPLHF.

The chain employs TRBV5-4 and TRBJ2-3, with D possibly being TRBD1 (6 bases). This CDR3 comprises 15 residues. V gave up 4 bases and J gave up 4 bases, with 16 bases separating them. Per the germline V gene, CDR1 is SGHNT and CDR2 is YYREEE (reference sequence). The DNA for the CDR3 is TGTGCCAGCAGCCCGATGACAGGCTTCGCAGATACGCAGTATTTT. Translating it yields CASSPMTGFADTQYF.

V gene TRBV7-2 combines with J gene TRBJ2-3, with D perhaps TRBD1 or TRBD2 (5 bases each). The CDR3 runs to 15 residues. CDR1 SGHTA and CDR2 FQGNSA come from the germline V gene. V lost 5 bases, J lost 0 bases, and 12 bases lay in between. The CDR3 reads CASSPDGGSTDTQYF. The CDR3 DNA follows: TGTGCCAGCAGCCCTGATGGGGGAAGCACAGATACGCAGTATTTT. Together with reference TRBV7-2 and TRBJ2-3, the CDR3 gives the full variable domain: GAGVSQSPSNKVTEKGKDVELRCDPISGHTALYWYRQSLGQGLEFLIYFQGNSAPDKSGLPSDRFSAERTGGSVSTLTIQRTQQEDSAVYLCASSPDGGSTDTQYFGPGTRLTVL.